This T cell receptor beta chain was documented in a study of cytomegalovirus exposure and HLA in healthy donors. Findings and caveats of the study: Links to common viral pathogens appeared, in a later analysis, for several of the most significant clusters. The study carried out a later analysis of TCR beta sequences. It associated about 15,000 of them with specific HLA alleles at a false discovery rate of 0.05. A classifier reportedly called cytomegalovirus status with high sensitivity and specificity. It was confirmed in vitro that a few of the CMV-associated chains were specific for CMV antigens.

On this clone: Antigen specificity is unknown.

Primers for the PCR totalled 60 Vbeta and 13 Jbeta. The protocol was immunoSEQ multiplex PCR, while the TCRdb copy is restricted to in-frame clones and leaves out a portion. The sample records 150,000 to 200,000 clones, 77% being singletons. In germline, CDR1 is LGHNA, CDR2 YSLEER. The CDR3 runs to 15 residues. V lost 0 bases and J lost 9, with 12 bases in between. This clonotype was obtained from a man younger than 35 in good health and CMV-seronegative. Specimen: PBMCs. This sequence joins TRBV4-3 and TRBJ1-6; no firm D call. This CDR3 is CASSQDPRAGSPLHF. For the CDR3, the DNA is TGCGCCAGCAGCCAAGACCCTAGGGCGGGTTCACCCCTCCACTTT.